One and the same sample provided the 19 T cell receptor beta chains below, sequenced in a study of OX40 agonist ivuxolimab in advanced cancers. The library relied on the immunoSEQ multiplex PCR assay. Held by TCRdb, this immuneACCESS table contains in-frame sequences only and omits some clones. Under half of the omission traces to an unresolved V gene where checked; the cause of the rest is unknown. The sample table lists 20,000 or so clones, 88% of them with a count of one. The ten largest clones take up approximately 12% of the sample. The sequenced sample was CD4+ or CD8+ T cells sorted from blood, obtained in a trial of the OX40 agonist ivuxolimab. These receptors were taken from an adult with an advanced solid tumor such as melanoma, head and neck, liver or kidney cancer.

V and J are TRBV10-1 and TRBJ2-3; the D gene is possibly TRBD2 (6 bases). With 10 bases removed from V and 1 base from J, the gap between germline ends came to 18 bases. Germline V CDR1 and CDR2: WNHNN, SYGVQD (reference sequence). The CDR3 has 15 residues. CDR3 protein: CATEKEGVGTDTQYF. The CDR3 coding sequence is TGCGCCACAGAGAAGGAGGGAGTGGGCACAGATACGCAGTATTTT.

The chain combines TRBV5-1 with TRBJ2-5; a weak D match, TRBD2 (5 bases). V lost 4 bases to trimming and J lost 5 bases, with 18 bases between them. The length of the CDR3 is 15 residues. In germline, CDR1 is SGHRS, CDR2 YFSETQ. CDR3 residues: CASSRRRTRMETQYF. In DNA form, the CDR3 reads TGCGCCAGCAGCAGGCGTAGGACTCGGATGGAGACCCAGTACTTC.

The rearrangement links TRBV5-8 to TRBJ1-4, with TRBD1 as a possible D gene (6 bases). CDR1 is SGHTS and CDR2 is YDEGEE in the germline V gene. Trimming shortened V by 4 bases and J by 0 bases, and 10 bases separated the two germline ends. This CDR3 has 15 amino acids. CDR3 protein: CASSVGQSTNEKLFF. The CDR3 DNA is TGTGCCAGCAGCGTCGGACAGTCAACTAATGAAAAACTGTTTTTT. Full variable domain (missing parts from reference TRBV5-8 and TRBJ1-4): EAGVTQSPTHLIKTRGQQATLRCSPISGHTSVYWYQQALGLGLQFLLWYDEGEERNRGNFPPRFSGRQFPNYSSELNVNALELEDSALYLCASSVGQSTNEKLFFGSGTQLSVL.

The chain combines TRBV2 with TRBJ1-5; D unresolved. The CDR3 spans 14 residues. The V end lost 3 bases, the J end lost 2 bases, and 8 bases lay between the germline ends. Germline CDR1 reads SNHLY; CDR2 reads FYNNEI. In nucleotides, the CDR3 is TGTGCCAGCAGTGAGAATTCTGGCAATCAGCCCCAGCATTTT. Translation gives CASSENSGNQPQHF.

This clone was detected once. The chain joins TRBV10-3 to TRBJ1-2; maybe TRBD1 (5 bases). The germline gives CDR1 ENHRY, CDR2 SYGVKD. V was cut by 7 bases and J by 4 bases, with 16 bases left in between. The CDR3 has 14 residues. This CDR3 is CAINLAGGAYGYTF. The CDR3 coding sequence is TGTGCCATCAACTTGGCAGGCGGGGCCTATGGCTACACCTTC.

The J gene is TRBJ1-3, the V gene TRBV9; D possibly corresponds to TRBD1 (5 bases). The CDR3 spans 17 residues. Germline lookup yields CDR1 SGDLS and CDR2 YYNGEE. Trimming cost V 0 bases and J 3 bases, with 16 bases left between them. The CDR3 protein is CASSVAGRQGRGNTIYF. The CDR3 DNA follows: TGTGCCAGCAGCGTAGCGGGTCGGCAGGGACGTGGAAACACCATATATTTT.

The chain joins TRBV29-1 to TRBJ1-1; D gene uncertain. Germline values: CDR1 SQVTM, CDR2 ANQGSEA. With 6 bases removed from V and 12 bases from J, the gap between germline ends came to 14 bases. The CDR3 sequence is 10 residues long. The CDR3 DNA follows: TGCAGCGTCGAGAACGGCAGAACTTTCTTT. This sequence encodes CSVENGRTFF.

The V gene is TRBV5-1, the J gene TRBJ2-1; maybe TRBD2 (6 bases). This CDR3 region has 16 residues. Germline V gene data show CDR1 as SGHRS and CDR2 as YFSETQ. V was pared by 2 bases and J by 3 bases, with 15 bases between. CDR3 in DNA: TGCGCCAGCAGCTTCGGGCGGGGCCCCAACTACAATGAGCAGTTCTTC. Translated, it gives CASSFGRGPNYNEQFF.

The chain links TRBV11-2 to TRBJ2-1, with a possible D match to TRBD2 (6 bases). Trimming took 3 bases from V and 0 from J, leaving 9 bases between them. The germline CDR1 and CDR2 sequences are SGHAT and FQNNGV. CDR3 size: 15 residues. CDR3 residues: CASSFGGRSYNEQFF. CDR3 DNA sequence: TGTGCCAGCAGCTTCGGGGGACGCTCCTACAATGAGCAGTTCTTC.

The gene calls are TRBV29-1 and TRBJ2-7, with a weak D call TRBD1 (6 bases). The CDR3 loop spans 13 amino acids. Germline V gene sequence: CDR1 SQVTM, CDR2 ANQGSEA. V dropped 5 bases and J dropped 0 bases, with 11 bases sitting between them. The CDR3 spells CSVYRVNSYEQYF. CDR3 nucleotides: TGCAGCGTTTACAGGGTCAACTCCTACGAGCAGTACTTC.

This chain joins TRBV27 and TRBJ1-2, with D hard to call. This CDR3 has 13 amino acids. Trimming took off 7 bases at V and 7 bases at J, with 16 bases between the two ends. Germline loops: CDR1 MNHEY, CDR2 SMNVEV (reference sequence). CDR3 in amino acids: CASKDRARTGYTF. In DNA, the CDR3 is TGTGCCAGCAAAGATCGGGCCAGGACTGGCTACACCTTC.

This clone was seen more than once but under ten times. The rearrangement joins TRBV9 to TRBJ2-7, with 7 bases lining up with TRBD2. Germline CDR1 is SGDLS and CDR2 is YYNGEE. The trim removed 4 bases at V and 0 bases at J, leaving 4 bases unmatched. CDR3 length: 14 residues. The CDR3 protein is CASSKSSGSYEQYF. The CDR3 nucleotides read TGTGCCAGCAGCAAATCTAGCGGCTCCTACGAGCAGTACTTC.

This clone was observed a few times. V and J are TRBV6-5 and TRBJ1-6; tentatively, D is TRBD1 (5 bases). V was pared by 8 bases and J by 2 bases, with 10 bases between. The V gene's germline CDR1 is MNHEY and CDR2 SVGAGI. CDR3 size: 14 residues. As DNA, the CDR3 is TGTGCCAGCGGGGAGGGGCCCTATAATTCACCCCTCCACTTT. It translates to CASGEGPYNSPLHF.

This clone was detected only a few times. This sequence joins TRBV5-6 and TRBJ2-3; TRBD2 matches 8 bases. Unmatched junction bases numbered 5, after V lost 4 bases and J lost 4 bases. The CDR3 totals 14 residues. Germline CDR1 reads SGHDT; CDR2 reads YYEEEE. CDR3 protein: CASSPGTRSDTQYF. The CDR3, as DNA: TGTGCCAGCAGCCCCGGGACTAGGTCAGATACGCAGTATTTT.

V usage is TRBV27 and J usage is TRBJ1-2; D possibly corresponds to TRBD1 (5 bases). Looked up from germline, CDR1 is MNHEY and CDR2 is SMNVEV (reference sequence). Deletions cut 4 bases from V and 2 bases from J, with 14 bases between. The CDR3 runs 15 residues. For the CDR3, the DNA is TGTGCCAGCAGTTCGTGGGGAGGGGTCAACTATGGCTACACCTTC. This translates into CASSSWGGVNYGYTF.

The chain is built from TRBV27 and TRBJ1-1; a possible D gene is TRBD1 (5 bases). Deletions cut 0 bases from V and 3 bases from J, with 11 bases between. The CDR3 has 15 residues. Germline assignment: CDR1 MNHEY and CDR2 SMNVEV (reference sequence). The CDR3 sequence: CASSLSKRGDTEAFF. CDR3 DNA: TGTGCCAGCAGTTTATCGAAACGGGGGGACACTGAAGCTTTCTTT.

The V gene is TRBV15, the J gene TRBJ1-1; D remains ambiguous. The CDR3 extends over 14 amino acids. Germline V gene data show CDR1 as LNHNV and CDR2 as YYDKDF (reference sequence). V was cut by 0 bases and J by 4 bases, with 9 bases left in between. The CDR3 here is CATSRDMRSTEAFF. The CDR3 DNA reads as TGTGCCACCAGCAGAGATATGCGGAGCACTGAAGCTTTCTTT.

DNA of the CDR3: TGTGCCACGGAACCTGCCGGGGCGGGAACCGGGGAGCTGTTTTTT. Translated, it gives CATEPAGAGTGELFF. The chain carries TRBV19 and TRBJ2-2; maybe TRBD2 (6 bases). V lost 10 bases and J lost 5, with 20 bases in between. Germline loops: CDR1 LNHDA, CDR2 SQIVND (reference sequence). The CDR3 loop spans 15 amino acids.

The chain couples TRBV6-6 to TRBJ2-1; D may match TRBD1 or TRBD2 (5 bases each). CDR1 MNHNY and CDR2 SVGAGI come from the germline V gene (reference sequence). The CDR3 has 15 amino acids. V lost 6 bases and J lost 8, with 20 bases in between. The CDR3 nucleotides are TGTGCCAGCAGCCTAAATAAGGGGAGTTCGGATGAGCAGTTCTTC. This codes for CASSLNKGSSDEQFF.